Listed below are T cell receptor beta chains from one sample, sequenced in a study of OX40 agonist ivuxolimab in advanced cancers. Assay: immunoSEQ multiplex PCR; the TCRdb copy retains only in-frame clones and omits some. The table lists 70,000 or so clones, approximately 81% of them singletons, with 4% in the top ten. The sequenced sample was CD4+ or CD8+ T cells sorted from blood, obtained in a trial of the OX40 agonist ivuxolimab. Receptors originate from an adult with an advanced solid tumor such as melanoma, head and neck, liver or kidney cancer. Each CDR3 is given with its conserved first and last residue. The D gene is left open where the match is weak. Only part of the rows carry a size: once, few, many, or a class if the clone is expanded.

TRBV6-1	.	TRBD1	TRBJ1-2	CASTLDRPANYGYTF	TGTGCCAGCACTCTGGACAGGCCAGCTAACTATGGCTACACCTTC
TRBV5-1	.	TRBD1	TRBJ2-7	CASSFDRTGPYEQYF	TGCGCCAGCAGCTTCGACCGGACAGGGCCCTACGAGCAGTACTTC
TRBV4-2	.	TRBD2	TRBJ2-1	CASSQEGGGGDNEQFF	TGTGCCAGCAGCCAAGAGGGCGGGGGTGGCGACAATGAGCAGTTCTTC
TRBV15	.	TRBD2	TRBJ2-3	CATSRDRWGLGSTDTQYF	TGTGCCACCAGCAGAGATCGATGGGGACTAGGAAGCACAGATACGCAGTATTTT
TRBV19	medium-sized	.	TRBJ1-2	CASSIEGTRANYGYTF	TGTGCCAGTAGTATAGAGGGGACAAGAGCTAACTATGGCTACACCTTC
TRBV2	.	TRBD1	TRBJ2-3	CASSPGQGERGTDTQYF	TGTGCCAGCAGCCCGGGACAGGGGGAGCGGGGCACAGATACGCAGTATTTT
TRBV18	.	.	TRBJ1-5	CASSPSAGGLNQPQHF	TGTGCCAGCTCCCCTTCCGCTGGCGGTCTCAATCAGCCCCAGCATTTT
TRBV2	.	TRBD1	TRBJ2-1	CASRDRVTYNEQFF	TGTGCCAGCAGGGACAGGGTCACCTACAATGAGCAGTTCTTC
TRBV2	once	.	TRBJ2-7	CASLHGMESYEQYF	TGTGCCAGCTTACACGGGATGGAGTCCTACGAGCAGTACTTC
TRBV19	once	TRBD1	TRBJ2-7	CASSIPPRTGTHFEQYF	TGTGCCAGTAGTATCCCACCCCGGACAGGGACCCATTTCGAGCAGTACTTC
TRBV19	few	TRBD1	TRBJ2-7	CASSPGQGTYEQYF	TGTGCCAGTAGTCCTGGACAGGGAACCTACGAGCAGTACTTC
TRBV7-9	.	.	TRBJ2-1	CASSLDGGYSNNEQFF	TGTGCCAGCAGCTTAGATGGAGGGTATAGTAACAATGAGCAGTTCTTC
TRBV4-3	.	.	TRBJ2-3	CASSQGGWGPPDTQYF	TGCGCCAGCAGCCAAGGGGGTTGGGGCCCCCCAGATACGCAGTATTTT
TRBV5-1	.	TRBD1	TRBJ1-2	CASSHRQGGGYTF	TGCGCCAGCAGCCACAGACAGGGAGGAGGCTACACCTTC
TRBV7-9	.	TRBD1	TRBJ2-7	CASSTRDRSSYEQYF	TGTGCCAGCAGCACTCGGGACAGGAGCTCCTACGAGCAGTACTTC
TRBV4-1	.	.	TRBJ1-6	CASSQGWGSHSPLHF	TGCGCCAGCAGCCAAGGTTGGGGGTCACATTCACCCCTCCACTTT
TRBV7-3	.	.	TRBJ1-1	CASSLGVKNTEAFF	TGTGCCAGCAGCTTGGGGGTGAAGAACACTGAAGCTTTCTTT
TRBV7-6	few	.	TRBJ2-7	CASSQTPSEQYF	TGTGCCAGCAGCCAGACACCTTCCGAGCAGTACTTC
TRBV4-1	.	TRBD2	TRBJ2-3	CASSQWATSGGSDTQYF	TGCGCCAGCAGCCAATGGGCCACTAGCGGGGGATCAGATACGCAGTATTTT
TRBV4-1	.	.	TRBJ2-7	CASSQGTKDYEQYF	TGCGCCAGCAGCCAAGGGACTAAAGACTACGAGCAGTACTTC
TRBV28	.	.	TRBJ2-5	CASHPNRAETQYF	TGTGCCAGCCATCCAAACAGGGCAGAGACCCAGTACTTC
TRBV5-1	few	.	TRBJ2-5	CASSFSFAGQQETQYF	TGCGCCAGCAGCTTTAGTTTTGCAGGGCAACAAGAGACCCAGTACTTC
TRBV28	.	.	TRBJ2-5	CASSLFLGGTQYF	TGTGCCAGCAGTTTATTTCTAGGTGGGACCCAGTACTTC
TRBV7-2	.	.	TRBJ2-7	CASSLASGPTYEQYF	TGTGCCAGCAGCTTAGCGTCTGGGCCCACCTACGAGCAGTACTTC
TRBV7-3	.	.	TRBJ2-7	CASSLTRGYEQYF	TGTGCCAGCAGCTTAACAAGGGGGTACGAGCAGTACTTC
TRBV28	.	TRBD2	TRBJ2-7	CASSPAGKISEQYF	TGTGCCAGCAGCCCAGCGGGAAAGATCTCCGAGCAGTACTTC
TRBV27	.	.	TRBJ2-1	CASSLGTPGLVRGSYNEQFF	TGTGCCAGCAGCCTAGGGACACCGGGTCTGGTCCGGGGCTCCTACAATGAGCAGTTCTTC
TRBV9	.	TRBD2	TRBJ2-3	CASSVTSGSASTDTQYF	TGTGCCAGCAGCGTTACTAGCGGGAGCGCCAGCACAGATACGCAGTATTTT
TRBV6-1	.	.	TRBJ2-3	CASSERTIGTDTQYF	TGTGCCAGCAGTGAAAGGACAATCGGCACAGATACGCAGTATTTT
TRBV10-1	.	.	TRBJ2-7	CASSESTWEPLREQYF	TGCGCCAGCAGTGAGTCGACGTGGGAACCCCTGCGCGAGCAGTACTTC
TRBV19	.	.	TRBJ1-2	CASSIERGYGYTF	TGTGCCAGTAGTATCGAGAGAGGTTATGGCTACACCTTC
TRBV5-1	.	.	TRBJ1-1	CASSLEPGRRNTEAFF	TGCGCCAGCAGCTTGGAACCCGGACGGAGGAACACTGAAGCTTTCTTT
TRBV28	.	.	TRBJ1-4	CASSLTGLNEKLFF	TGTGCCAGCAGTTTGACCGGCCTTAATGAAAAACTGTTTTTT
TRBV4-1	.	.	TRBJ1-5	CASSQDGDSRYQPQHF	TGCGCCAGCAGCCAAGATGGCGACAGTCGATATCAGCCCCAGCATTTT
TRBV2	.	.	TRBJ2-2	CASSFGRGTGELFF	TGTGCCAGCAGCTTCGGGAGAGGCACCGGGGAGCTGTTTTTT
TRBV28	.	TRBD1	TRBJ1-4	CASSAQDRGTNEKLFF	TGTGCCAGCAGTGCCCAGGACAGGGGGACTAATGAAAAACTGTTTTTT
TRBV29-1	.	.	TRBJ2-7	CSVEDPWDHEQYF	TGCAGCGTTGAAGATCCGTGGGATCACGAGCAGTACTTC
TRBV7-3	.	TRBD1	TRBJ1-2	CASSLPDRRDGYTF	TGTGCCAGCAGCCTACCGGACAGGAGGGATGGCTACACCTTC
TRBV5-1	.	TRBD1	TRBJ2-5	CASSPQGAYETQYF	TGCGCCAGCAGCCCACAGGGGGCTTATGAGACCCAGTACTTC
TRBV6-6	.	.	TRBJ1-5	CATETTYSNQPQHF	TGTGCCACCGAGACAACCTATAGCAATCAGCCCCAGCATTTT
TRBV2	.	TRBD2	TRBJ2-5	CASRRSSGNQETQYF	TGTGCCAGCAGGAGGTCTAGCGGGAACCAAGAGACCCAGTACTTC
TRBV6-1	.	.	TRBJ2-2	CASLRGRGNTGELFF	TGTGCCAGCCTCAGGGGCCGGGGGAACACCGGGGAGCTGTTTTTT
TRBV2	.	.	TRBJ1-5	CASSEAHREPQHF	TGTGCCAGCAGTGAAGCGCACCGAGAGCCCCAGCATTTT
TRBV5-1	.	.	TRBJ1-5	CASSLAALSQPQHF	TGCGCCAGCAGCTTGGCCGCGTTGAGTCAGCCCCAGCATTTT
TRBV5-5	once	.	TRBJ1-1	CASSLGGNTEAFF	TGTGCCAGCAGCCTGGGGGGGAACACTGAAGCTTTCTTT
TRBV19	.	TRBD1	TRBJ1-2	CASSPGTAPLEGYTF	TGTGCCAGTAGTCCCGGGACAGCGCCTTTAGAGGGCTACACCTTC
TRBV5-4	few	.	TRBJ2-7	CASSLPGGGQAYEQYF	TGTGCCAGCAGCTTGCCCGGGGGTGGGCAAGCATACGAGCAGTACTTC
TRBV9	.	TRBD2	TRBJ2-3	CASSSGEGLRTDTQYF	TGTGCCAGCAGCTCTGGAGAGGGACTACGCACAGATACGCAGTATTTT
TRBV10-3	.	TRBD1	TRBJ2-1	CAITPGQGAYEQFF	TGTGCCATCACCCCGGGACAGGGGGCCTATGAGCAGTTCTTC
TRBV14	.	.	TRBJ2-7	CASSQDLDRTYEQYF	TGTGCCAGCAGCCAAGATCTGGACAGAACCTACGAGCAGTACTTC